Below, 30 T cell receptor beta chains from the same sample are listed, as sequenced in a study of CD4+ T cells in melanoma. Sequencing was performed with immunoSEQ multiplex PCR; in TCRdb, only in-frame clones are kept and a portion is missing. The sample lists 20,000 to 25,000 clones, approximately 78% occurring once. These TCRs come from a human donor with melanoma.

The J gene is TRBJ1-2, the V gene TRBV7-9, with 10 bases lining up with TRBD1. Germline CDR1 reads SEHNR; CDR2 reads FQNEAQ (reference sequence). The trim removed 4 bases at V and 4 bases at J, leaving 3 bases unmatched. The CDR3 length is 14 residues. CDR3 residues: CASSSRTGGYGYTF. CDR3 nucleotides: TGTGCCAGCAGCTCACGGACAGGGGGCTATGGCTACACCTTC.

The chain is built from TRBV21-1 and TRBJ1-6. TRBV21-1 is noted as a pseudogene. The CDR3 is 14 residues long. This CDR3 reads CASSGMRLNSPLHF. The CDR3 DNA is TGTGCCAGCAGCGGTATGAGGCTTAATTCACCCCTCCACTTT.

The V gene is TRBV19, the J gene TRBJ2-7; 8 bases fit TRBD1. CDR3 length: 14 residues. The V gene end was trimmed by 5 bases and the J gene end by 2 bases; junction bases not matched to a gene: 5. The germline V gene has CDR1 LNHDA and CDR2 SQIVND (reference sequence). The CDR3 loop reads CASSVQDRAYEQYF. The CDR3, as DNA: TGTGCCAGTAGTGTCCAGGACAGGGCCTACGAGCAGTACTTC. The whole variable domain, filled in from reference TRBV19 and TRBJ2-7, reads DGGITQSPKYLFRKEGQNVTLSCEQNLNHDAMYWYRQDPGQGLRLIYYSQIVNDFQKGDIAEGYSVSREKKESFPLTVTSAQKNPTAFYLCASSVQDRAYEQYFGPGTRLTVT.

This clone was recorded a few times. The V and J genes are TRBV30 and TRBJ2-2; unclear D gene. The germline V gene has CDR1 GTSNPN and CDR2 SVGIG (reference sequence). V lost 2 bases and J lost 4, with 8 bases in between. The CDR3 is made up of 13 amino acids. Here the CDR3 reads CAWSLTRTGELFF. In nucleotides, the CDR3 is TGTGCCTGGAGTCTTACTCGCACCGGGGAGCTGTTTTTT.

The rearrangement joins TRBV11-3 to TRBJ2-2, with D unclear. Looked up from germline, CDR1 is SGHNT and CDR2 is YENEEA. V shed 0 bases and J shed 0 bases, with 5 bases lying between them. The CDR3 runs to 15 residues. CDR3 sequence: CASSLDFPNTGELFF. The CDR3 DNA sequence: TGTGCCAGCAGCTTAGACTTCCCGAACACCGGGGAGCTGTTTTTT.

This clone showed up just a few times. The V call is TRBV18, the J call TRBJ1-1; D not certain. CDR1 and CDR2 (germline): KGHSH, LQKENI. The CDR3 runs to 14 residues. The V end was cut by 1 base, the J end by 0 bases, with 6 bases between. The CDR3 here is CASSPLPMNTEAFF. For the CDR3, the DNA is TGTGCCAGCTCACCACTCCCCATGAACACTGAAGCTTTCTTT.

Here the CDR3 reads CASSPTSGGGTDTQYF. CDR3 sequence (DNA): TGTGCCAGCAGCCCGACTAGCGGGGGGGGCACAGATACGCAGTATTTT. This chain joins TRBV7-2 and TRBJ2-3; 14 bases are shared with TRBD2. The trim removed 5 bases at V and 1 base at J, leaving 2 bases unmatched. CDR3 length: 16 residues. Germline CDR1 is SGHTA and CDR2 is FQGNSA.

The chain is built from TRBV18 and TRBJ2-1; 7 bases line up with TRBD1. From germline, CDR1 is KGHSH and CDR2 LQKENI. The CDR3 has 14 amino acids. Trimming took 3 bases from V and 3 from J; bases not matched to a gene: 2. CDR3 coding DNA: TGTGCCAGCTCACCGCGACAGGGCTACAATGAGCAGTTCTTC. Translated: CASSPRQGYNEQFF. The entire variable domain, with the rest obtained from reference TRBV18 and TRBJ2-1, is as follows: NAGVMQNPRHLVRRRGQEARLRCSPMKGHSHVYWYRQLPEEGLKFMVYLQKENIIDESGMPKERFSAEFPKEGPSILRIQQVVRGDSAAYFCASSPRQGYNEQFFGPGTRLTVL.

This clone was seen only a few times. This sequence joins TRBV4-1 and TRBJ1-2, with a possible D match to TRBD1 (5 bases). Trimming stripped 0 bases from V and 5 bases from J, with 16 bases between. Per germline, CDR1 MGHRA and CDR2 YSYEKL. The CDR3 length is 16 residues. The CDR3 bases are TGCGCCAGCAGCCAAGATCTCACAGGATCTATTTATGGCTACACCTTC. Its translation is CASSQDLTGSIYGYTF.

This chain joins TRBV9 and TRBJ2-1; D may match TRBD1 or TRBD2 (5 bases each). The germline V gene encodes CDR1 SGDLS and CDR2 YYNGEE. The CDR3 is 15 amino acids. V lost 0 bases, J lost 9 bases, and 16 bases lay in between. The CDR3 DNA sequence: TGTGCCAGCAGCGTAGGAATTTCGGGTGGGGGTGAGCAGTTCTTC. Protein sequence: CASSVGISGGGEQFF. Complete variable domain (other parts from reference TRBV9 and TRBJ2-1): DSGVTQTPKHLITATGQRVTLRCSPRSGDLSVYWYQQSLDQGLQFLIQYYNGEERAKGNILERFSAQQFPDLHSELNLSSLELGDSALYFCASSVGISGGGEQFFGPGTRLTVL.

This sequence joins TRBV18 and TRBJ1-2; D remains unclear. Trimming took off 1 base at V and 7 bases at J, with 13 bases between the two ends. Germline V gene sequence: CDR1 KGHSH, CDR2 LQKENI. The CDR3 contains 14 residues. For the CDR3, the DNA is TGTGCCAGCTCACCACGCAGGCCTGACTCTGGCTACACCTTC. Amino acid sequence: CASSPRRPDSGYTF.

The gene calls are TRBV30 and TRBJ2-3, with 14 bases aligning to TRBD2. The V segment lost 3 bases and the J segment 1 base; nucleotides outside the gene matches: 6. Germline V CDR1 and CDR2: GTSNPN, SVGIG (reference sequence). The CDR3 spans 17 residues. CDR3 amino acids: CAWRTSGGALGTDTQYF. DNA of the CDR3: TGTGCCTGGAGGACTAGCGGGGGGGCCCTTGGCACAGATACGCAGTATTTT.

The gene calls are TRBV19 and TRBJ1-5, with 10 bases aligning to TRBD1. With 6 bases clipped from V and 0 bases from J, the junction kept 8 bases outside the gene matches. Germline V lookup: CDR1 LNHDA, CDR2 SQIVND (reference sequence). The CDR3 extends over 17 amino acids. DNA of the CDR3: TGTGCCAGTAGAGGGGGACAGGGGTCCCTTAGCAATCAGCCCCAGCATTTT. Protein sequence: CASRGGQGSLSNQPQHF.

This clone occurred a few times. The chain joins TRBV25-1 to TRBJ2-5, with D tentatively TRBD1 or TRBD2 (6 bases each). Trimming shortened V by 1 base and J by 5 bases, and 11 bases separated the two germline ends. CDR1 MGHDK and CDR2 SYGVNS come from the germline V gene. The CDR3 sequence is 14 residues long. This CDR3 is CASSELGGRETQYF. In nucleotides, the CDR3 is TGTGCCAGCAGTGAATTGGGGGGCCGGGAGACCCAGTACTTC.

J is TRBJ1-2 and V is TRBV10-3; a possible D gene is TRBD1 (5 bases). CDR1 and CDR2 (germline): ENHRY, SYGVKD. The V and J ends lost 0 bases and 5 bases respectively, with 10 bases between them. The CDR3 is made up of 14 amino acids. CDR3 nucleotides: TGTGCCATCAGTGAGTCGGGCAGGGCTTATGGCTACACCTTC. This sequence encodes CAISESGRAYGYTF.

This chain links TRBV9 with TRBJ1-1, with no clear D. From germline, CDR1 is SGDLS and CDR2 YYNGEE. The CDR3 is 14 amino acids. Trimming stripped 1 base from V and 6 bases from J, with 13 bases between. The CDR3 DNA reads as TGTGCCAGCAGCGTATTGGGCAGGTTCTCTGAAGCTTTCTTT. It is translated as CASSVLGRFSEAFF.

The count of this clone is one. This rearrangement joins TRBV11-2 to TRBJ2-3, with D unclear. The V gene lost 2 bases and the J gene lost 6 bases, with 3 bases spanning the gap. Germline CDR1 SGHAT, CDR2 FQNNGV. The CDR3 is 11 amino acids. The CDR3 spells CASSLKDTQYF. The CDR3 region has the DNA TGTGCCAGCAGCTTAAAGGATACGCAGTATTTT. The full variable domain, rest sourced from reference TRBV11-2 and TRBJ2-3, is EAGVAQSPRYKIIEKRQSVAFWCNPISGHATLYWYQQILGQGPKLLIQFQNNGVVDDSQLPKDRFSAERLKGVDSTLKIQPAKLEDSAVYLCASSLKDTQYFGPGTRLTVL.

V gene TRBV20-1 combines with J gene TRBJ1-4, with no clear D. Germline V lookup: CDR1 DFQATT, CDR2 SNEGSKA (reference sequence). CDR3 length: 11 amino acids. V lost 5 bases and J lost 5, with 6 bases in between. As DNA, the CDR3 is TGCAGTGCTTGGGAGAATGAAAAACTGTTTTTT. Protein product: CSAWENEKLFF.

The chain carries TRBV18 and TRBJ2-5; D perhaps matches TRBD1 (5 bases). Per germline, CDR1 KGHSH and CDR2 LQKENI. V was cut by 2 bases and J by 2 bases, with 9 bases left in between. The CDR3 loop spans 14 amino acids. CDR3 sequence reads: CASSPTQGQETQYF. CDR3 DNA sequence: TGTGCCAGCTCACCAACTCAGGGACAAGAGACCCAGTACTTC.

V gene TRBV5-1 combines with J gene TRBJ2-3; D may correspond to TRBD1 or TRBD2 (5 bases each). Germline-derived CDR1 and CDR2 are SGHRS and YFSETQ. Trimming took 5 bases from V and 6 from J, leaving 19 bases between them. This CDR3 spans 15 amino acids. CDR3 bases: TGCGCCAGCAGACCACGGGACGCCCCCATGGATACGCAGTATTTT. Protein: CASRPRDAPMDTQYF.

This clone was seen once. The J gene is TRBJ2-7, the V gene TRBV5-1; 10 bases fit TRBD1. Germline V gene data show CDR1 as SGHRS and CDR2 as YFSETQ. V shed 8 bases and J 2 bases; nucleotides not matched to a gene: 4. The CDR3 is 13 residues long. The CDR3 coding sequence is TGCGCCAGTGCGACAGGGGGCACCTACGAGCAGTACTTC. Residues: CASATGGTYEQYF.

The V call is TRBV20-1, the J call TRBJ1-1; no clear D. The ends were cut back, 3 bases at V and 3 bases at J, with 5 bases in the middle. The germline gives CDR1 DFQATT, CDR2 SNEGSKA (reference sequence). This CDR3 has 11 amino acids. The CDR3 loop is CSASIYTEAFF. The CDR3 DNA sequence: TGCAGTGCTAGTATATACACTGAAGCTTTCTTT.

The CDR3 reads CASSRGQEETQYF. CDR3 DNA: TGTGCCAGCTCACGCGGACAGGAAGAGACCCAGTACTTC. The chain couples TRBV18 to TRBJ2-5; TRBD1 agrees at 7 bases. The germline CDR1 and CDR2 sequences are KGHSH and LQKENI. The junction had 2 bases not matched to a gene; V was cut back by 4 bases and J by 3 bases. There are 13 residues in the CDR3.

This chain connects TRBV10-3 to TRBJ1-5; unclear D gene. This CDR3 region has 16 residues. V lost 0 bases and J lost 0, with 9 bases in between. CDR1 is ENHRY, CDR2 SYGVKD, per germline. The CDR3 reads CAISESYRYSNQPQHF. The CDR3 nucleotides are TGTGCCATCAGTGAGTCGTACAGATATAGCAATCAGCCCCAGCATTTT.

This clone was counted between two and nine times. The V gene is TRBV4-1, the J gene TRBJ2-7; D remains unclear. Trimming took off 0 bases at V and 1 base at J, with 7 bases between the two ends. Germline CDR1 MGHRA, CDR2 YSYEKL. The CDR3 contains 14 residues. CDR3 in amino acids: CASSQDGLSYEQYF. The CDR3 DNA follows: TGCGCCAGCAGCCAAGACGGGTTATCCTACGAGCAGTACTTC.

This clone showed up just a few times. The chain is built from TRBV6-1 and TRBJ1-2; D call uncertain. V lost 8 bases, J lost 0 bases, and 10 bases lay in between. The CDR3 spans 13 residues. Germline V lookup: CDR1 MNHNS, CDR2 SASEGT. The DNA for the CDR3 is TGTGCCAGCGTTCCAAGCACTAACTATGGCTACACCTTC. Translation: CASVPSTNYGYTF.

This clone was counted once. The V call is TRBV18, the J call TRBJ1-2, with D possibly being TRBD1 (5 bases). CDR3 length equals 13 residues. CDR1 KGHSH and CDR2 LQKENI come from the germline V gene. Trimming removed 1 base at V and 6 bases at J, with 9 bases between. The CDR3 sequence: CASSPRGRDGYTF. In DNA, the CDR3 is TGTGCCAGCTCACCACGAGGCAGGGATGGCTACACCTTC.

This clone was seen only a few times. The rearrangement uses TRBV4-1 and TRBJ1-5; D perhaps matches TRBD1 (5 bases). Germline CDR1 reads MGHRA; CDR2 reads YSYEKL. Between the trimmed V and J ends, which lost 0 bases and 6 bases, there was a span of 12 bases. The length of the CDR3 is 15 residues. CDR3 nucleotide sequence: TGCGCCAGCAGCCAAGATCGGGCAGGGCTTCAGCCCCAGCATTTT. Protein product: CASSQDRAGLQPQHF.

The chain links TRBV6-6 to TRBJ1-5, with D possibly TRBD1 on 5 matching bases. This CDR3 is 15 amino acids long. Germline loops: CDR1 MNHNY, CDR2 SVGAGI (reference sequence). V lost 6 bases and J lost 0, with 12 bases in between. The CDR3 DNA sequence: TGTGCCAGCAGATGGGACGGCAATAGCAATCAGCCCCAGCATTTT. Translation: CASRWDGNSNQPQHF.

The CDR3, as DNA: TGCGCCAGCAGTGAGACCGCCTACGAGCAGTACTTC. Amino acid sequence: CASSETAYEQYF. The V and J genes are TRBV10-2 and TRBJ2-7; D not resolved. From germline, CDR1 is WSHSY and CDR2 SAAADI. V shed 2 bases and J shed 2 bases, with 4 bases lying between them. CDR3 length equals 12 residues.